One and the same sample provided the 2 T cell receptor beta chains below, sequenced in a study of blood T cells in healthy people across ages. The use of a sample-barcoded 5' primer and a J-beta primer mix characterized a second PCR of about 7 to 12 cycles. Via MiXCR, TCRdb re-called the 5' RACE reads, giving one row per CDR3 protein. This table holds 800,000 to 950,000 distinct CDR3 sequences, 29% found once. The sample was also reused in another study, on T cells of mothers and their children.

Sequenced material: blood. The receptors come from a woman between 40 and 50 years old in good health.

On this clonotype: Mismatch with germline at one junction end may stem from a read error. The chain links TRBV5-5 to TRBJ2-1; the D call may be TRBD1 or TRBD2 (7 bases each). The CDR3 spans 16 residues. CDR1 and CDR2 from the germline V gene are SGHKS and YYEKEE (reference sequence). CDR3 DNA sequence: TGTGCCAGCAGCTTGATAGGGGGCGGGAGTTACAATGGGCAGTTCTTC. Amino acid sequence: CASSLIGGGSYNGQFF.

CDR3 sequence: CASSLSYAGGYTF. In nucleotides, the CDR3 is TGTGCCAGCAGTTTATCCTACGCAGGGGGCTACACCTTC. This chain joins TRBV12-3 or TRBV12-4 and TRBJ1-2; D perhaps matches TRBD1 (5 bases). Trimming took off 2 bases at V and 8 bases at J, with 12 bases between the two ends. The CDR3 runs 13 residues.